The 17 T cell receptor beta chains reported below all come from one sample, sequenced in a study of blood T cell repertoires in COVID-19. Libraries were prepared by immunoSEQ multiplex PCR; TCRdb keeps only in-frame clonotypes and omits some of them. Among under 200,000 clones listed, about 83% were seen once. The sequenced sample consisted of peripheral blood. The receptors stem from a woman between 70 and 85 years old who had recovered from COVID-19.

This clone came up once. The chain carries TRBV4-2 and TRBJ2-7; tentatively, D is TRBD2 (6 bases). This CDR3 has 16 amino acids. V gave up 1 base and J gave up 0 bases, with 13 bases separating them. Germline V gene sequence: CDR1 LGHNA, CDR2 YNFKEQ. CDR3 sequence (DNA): TGTGCCAGCAGCCAAGGCCCTCTAGCGACCTCCTACGAGCAGTACTTC. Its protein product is CASSQGPLATSYEQYF.

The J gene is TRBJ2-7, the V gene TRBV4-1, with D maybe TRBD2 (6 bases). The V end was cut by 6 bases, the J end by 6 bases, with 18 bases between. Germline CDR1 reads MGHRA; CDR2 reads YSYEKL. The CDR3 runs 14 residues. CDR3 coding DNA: TGCGCCAGCAGGGAAGGGGACTTTAAGGGCGAGCAGTACTTC. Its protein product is CASREGDFKGEQYF.

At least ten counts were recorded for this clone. This CDR3 reads CSARPGTSDSYEQYF. CDR3 DNA sequence: TGCAGCGCCCGACCCGGGACTAGCGACTCCTACGAGCAGTACTTC. The chain has TRBV29-1 and TRBJ2-7; 10 bases fit TRBD2. Unmatched junction bases numbered 9, after V lost 7 bases and J lost 0 bases. The length of the CDR3 is 15 residues. Germline-derived CDR1 and CDR2 are SQVTM and ANQGSEA.

CDR3 loop: CASGLRGGTEAFF. In DNA form, the CDR3 reads TGTGCTAGTGGTTTGAGGGGGGGAACTGAAGCTTTCTTT. The chain recombines TRBV12-5 with TRBJ1-1; a possible D gene is TRBD1 (6 bases). Germline CDR1 reads LGHNT; CDR2 reads FRNRAP. V was clipped by 2 bases and J by 5 bases, with 9 bases between them. The CDR3 extends over 13 amino acids.

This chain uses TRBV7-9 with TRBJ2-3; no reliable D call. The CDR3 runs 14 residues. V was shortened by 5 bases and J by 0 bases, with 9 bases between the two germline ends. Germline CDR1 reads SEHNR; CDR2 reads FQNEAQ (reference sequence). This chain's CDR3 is CASSPPTSTDTQYF. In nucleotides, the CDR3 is TGTGCCAGCAGCCCCCCGACTAGCACAGATACGCAGTATTTT.

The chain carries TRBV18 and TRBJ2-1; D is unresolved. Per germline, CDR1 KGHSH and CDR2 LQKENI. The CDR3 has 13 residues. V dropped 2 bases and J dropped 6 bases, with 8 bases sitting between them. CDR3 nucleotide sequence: TGTGCCAGCTCACCAGCCGCCGGCAATGAGCAGTTCTTC. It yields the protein CASSPAAGNEQFF.

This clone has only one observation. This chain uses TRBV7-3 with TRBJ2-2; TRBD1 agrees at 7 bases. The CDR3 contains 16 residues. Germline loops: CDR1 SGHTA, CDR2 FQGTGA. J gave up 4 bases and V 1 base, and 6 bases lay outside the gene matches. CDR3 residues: CASSLNGQAGTGELFF. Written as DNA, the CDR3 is TGTGCCAGCAGCTTAAATGGACAGGCAGGCACCGGGGAGCTGTTTTTT.

The CDR3 loop reads CASSPDRGLRQPQHF. As DNA, the CDR3 is TGTGCCAGCAGCCCGGACAGGGGTTTGAGGCAGCCCCAGCATTTT. The gene calls are TRBV11-2 and TRBJ1-5; TRBD1 matches at 9 bases. The J segment lost 7 bases and the V segment lost 5 bases, leaving 9 bases of the junction unmatched. Germline assignment: CDR1 SGHAT and CDR2 FQNNGV. This CDR3 is built from 15 residues.

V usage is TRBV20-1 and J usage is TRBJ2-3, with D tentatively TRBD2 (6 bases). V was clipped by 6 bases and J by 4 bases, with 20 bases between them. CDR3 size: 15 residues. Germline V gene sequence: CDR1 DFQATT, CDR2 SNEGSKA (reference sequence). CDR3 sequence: CSASKRGGVADTQYF. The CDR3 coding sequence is TGCAGTGCCAGTAAACGGGGCGGGGTGGCAGATACGCAGTATTTT.

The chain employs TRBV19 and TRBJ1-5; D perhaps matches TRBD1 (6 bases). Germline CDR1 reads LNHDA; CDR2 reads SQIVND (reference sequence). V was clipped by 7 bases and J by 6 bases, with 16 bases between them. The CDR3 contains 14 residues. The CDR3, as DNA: TGTGCCAGTAACATAGACAGGTACGGTCAGCCCCAGCATTTT. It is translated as CASNIDRYGQPQHF.

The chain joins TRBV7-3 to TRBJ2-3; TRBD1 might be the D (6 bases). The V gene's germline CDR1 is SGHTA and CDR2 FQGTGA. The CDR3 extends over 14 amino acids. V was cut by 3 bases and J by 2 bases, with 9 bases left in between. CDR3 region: CASSFLGATDTQYF. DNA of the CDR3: TGTGCCAGCAGCTTCTTGGGGGCCACAGATACGCAGTATTTT.

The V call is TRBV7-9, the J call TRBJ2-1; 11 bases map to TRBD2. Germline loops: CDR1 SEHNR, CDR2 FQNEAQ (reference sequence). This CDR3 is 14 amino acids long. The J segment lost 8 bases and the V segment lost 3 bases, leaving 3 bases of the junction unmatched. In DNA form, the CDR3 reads TGTGCCAGCAGCTTTAGCGGGAGGGACCATGAGCAGTTCTTC. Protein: CASSFSGRDHEQFF.

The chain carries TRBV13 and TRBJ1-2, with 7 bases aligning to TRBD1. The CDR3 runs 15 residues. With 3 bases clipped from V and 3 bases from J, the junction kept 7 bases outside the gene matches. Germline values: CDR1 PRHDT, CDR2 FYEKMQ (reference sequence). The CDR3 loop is CASSLDRLIDYGYTF. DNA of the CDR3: TGTGCCAGCAGCTTGGACAGGTTGATTGACTATGGCTACACCTTC.

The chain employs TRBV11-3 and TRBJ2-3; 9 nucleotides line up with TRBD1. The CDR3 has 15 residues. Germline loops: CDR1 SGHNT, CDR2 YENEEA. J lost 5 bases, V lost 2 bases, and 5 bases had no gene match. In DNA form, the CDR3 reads TGTGCCAGCAGCTTAAGACAGGGGGTGGGAGATACGCAGTATTTT. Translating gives CASSLRQGVGDTQYF.

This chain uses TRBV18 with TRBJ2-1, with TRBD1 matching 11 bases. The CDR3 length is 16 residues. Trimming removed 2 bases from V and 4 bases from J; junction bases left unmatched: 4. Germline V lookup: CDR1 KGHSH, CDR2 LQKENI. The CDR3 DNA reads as TGTGCCAGCTCACCATATGGGACAGGGGGTTACAATGAGCAGTTCTTC. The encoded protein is CASSPYGTGGYNEQFF.

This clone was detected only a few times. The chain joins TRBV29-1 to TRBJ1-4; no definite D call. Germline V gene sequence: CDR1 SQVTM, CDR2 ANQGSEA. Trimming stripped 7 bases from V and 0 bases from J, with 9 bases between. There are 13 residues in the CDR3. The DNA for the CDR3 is TGCAGCGCCGAACTTGCAACTAATGAAAAACTGTTTTTT. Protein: CSAELATNEKLFF.

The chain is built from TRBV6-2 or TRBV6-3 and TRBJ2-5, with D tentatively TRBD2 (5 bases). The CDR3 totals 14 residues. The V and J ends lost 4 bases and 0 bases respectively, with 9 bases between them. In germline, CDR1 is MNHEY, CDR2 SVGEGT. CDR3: CASSWLEDQETQYF. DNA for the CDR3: TGTGCCAGCAGTTGGTTGGAGGACCAAGAGACCCAGTACTTC.